Listed here are 20 T cell receptor beta chains from one sample, sequenced in a study of OX40 agonist ivuxolimab in advanced cancers. Sequencing used immunoSEQ multiplex PCR; TCRdb keeps in-frame clones, though not all of them. The sample holds tens of thousands of clones; 90% are singletons and the top ten take 4.5% to 6%. The specimen comprised CD4+ or CD8+ T cells sorted from blood, sampled in a trial of the OX40 agonist ivuxolimab. The receptors originated from an adult with an advanced solid tumor such as melanoma, head and neck, liver or kidney cancer.

This clone was seen a few times. This rearrangement joins TRBV30 to TRBJ2-7, with no clear D. CDR1 is GTSNPN, CDR2 SVGIG, per germline (reference sequence). The CDR3 length is 14 residues. V was cut by 0 bases and J by 2 bases, with 11 bases left in between. CDR3 sequence: CAWSVNRVPYEQYF. Here the CDR3 DNA reads TGTGCCTGGAGTGTAAATAGGGTCCCCTACGAGCAGTACTTC.

This chain uses TRBV15 with TRBJ1-2; TRBD1 matches at 7 bases. CDR1 is LNHNV and CDR2 is YYDKDF in the germline V gene (reference sequence). Losses at the gene ends were 1 base for V and 5 bases for J; bases not matched to a gene: 4. The CDR3 is 14 amino acids. The CDR3: CATSRVPTGYGYTF. In DNA, the CDR3 is TGTGCCACCAGCAGAGTCCCGACAGGGTATGGCTACACCTTC.

The chain is built from TRBV7-2 and TRBJ1-2; a possible D gene is TRBD1 (6 bases). Trimming left V 5 bases short and J 5 bases short, with 15 bases between. Germline CDR1 SGHTA, CDR2 FQGNSA. The CDR3 extends over 14 amino acids. Written as DNA, the CDR3 is TGTGCCAGCAGCACTTCACAGGGAGGGTATGGCTACACCTTC. It specifies CASSTSQGGYGYTF.

V and J are TRBV2 and TRBJ1-2, with TRBD1 matching over 8 bases. Trimming at V came to 6 bases and at J to 6 bases, leaving 12 bases not matched to a gene. This CDR3 region has 15 residues. Germline values: CDR1 SNHLY, CDR2 FYNNEI. CDR3 amino acids: CASSARGGQGDGYTF. In DNA, the CDR3 is TGTGCCAGCAGCGCAAGGGGAGGACAGGGAGATGGCTACACCTTC.

V gene TRBV6-1 combines with J gene TRBJ2-5; D remains ambiguous. Germline V CDR1 and CDR2: MNHNS, SASEGT. V was pared by 8 bases and J by 2 bases, with 18 bases between. CDR3 length: 15 residues. In DNA form, the CDR3 reads TGTGCCAGCCGAGACGGCTCTGGAAGGCAAGAGACCCAGTACTTC. It specifies CASRDGSGRQETQYF.

This rearrangement joins TRBV28 to TRBJ1-2, with D possibly matching TRBD1 (6 bases). The CDR3 totals 16 residues. Trimming removed 7 bases at V and 5 bases at J, with 23 bases between. CDR1 and CDR2 from the germline V gene are MDHEN and SYDVKM. The CDR3, as DNA: TGTGCCAGCACCGCAGAAGGGAGACAGGCTGTTTATGGCTACACCTTC. Residues: CASTAEGRQAVYGYTF.

This chain joins TRBV5-5 and TRBJ1-6; D is possibly TRBD1 (6 bases). The CDR3 is made up of 14 amino acids. Per the germline V gene, CDR1 is SGHKS and CDR2 is YYEKEE (reference sequence). With 2 bases removed from V and 10 bases from J, the gap between germline ends came to 13 bases. This CDR3 reads CASSLTQGRSPLHF. The CDR3 region has the DNA TGTGCCAGCAGCTTAACACAGGGAAGATCACCCCTCCACTTT.

This chain links TRBV11-3 with TRBJ2-3; the match to TRBD1 covers 10 bases. The ends lost 6 bases at V and 4 bases at J; junction bases unmatched: 4. Germline V gives CDR1 SGHNT, CDR2 YENEEA. The length of the CDR3 is 14 residues. CDR3 amino acids: CASSFGQGADTQYF. In nucleotides, the CDR3 is TGTGCCAGCAGTTTCGGACAGGGGGCAGATACGCAGTATTTT.

This chain uses TRBV27 with TRBJ1-1; D is unresolved. The CDR3 extends over 16 amino acids. Germline lookup yields CDR1 MNHEY and CDR2 SMNVEV (reference sequence). The V end was cut by 5 bases, the J end by 9 bases, with 25 bases between. The CDR3 is CASSSLNYIPDRKAFF. In nucleotides, the CDR3 is TGTGCCAGCAGTAGCCTTAATTATATCCCCGATCGCAAAGCTTTCTTT.

The V gene is TRBV10-2, the J gene TRBJ2-7; 9 positions agree with TRBD2. The germline V gene has CDR1 WSHSY and CDR2 SAAADI. This CDR3 is 15 amino acids long. The J segment lost 2 bases and the V segment lost 0 bases, leaving 2 bases of the junction unmatched. CDR3 in amino acids: CASSESSGGTYEQYF. The DNA of the CDR3 is TGCGCCAGCAGTGAGTCGAGCGGGGGGACCTACGAGCAGTACTTC.

This clone was picked up one time. The chain employs TRBV19 and TRBJ1-2; 9 bases are a match to TRBD1. The CDR3 covers 14 residues. Germline V gene data show CDR1 as LNHDA and CDR2 as SQIVND (reference sequence). After removal of 10 bases from V and 14 bases from J, the junction contained 20 bases not matched to a gene. CDR3 amino acids: CATLQPGQGEIWTF. The CDR3 DNA is TGTGCCACTCTGCAACCGGGACAGGGCGAGATTTGGACCTTC.

J is TRBJ1-5 and V is TRBV19, with 11 bases aligning to TRBD1. The germline V gene has CDR1 LNHDA and CDR2 SQIVND (reference sequence). The length of the CDR3 is 15 residues. J lost 5 bases, V lost 5 bases, and 5 bases had no gene match. CDR3 sequence (DNA): TGTGCCAGTAGTGCCTCGGGACAGGGGGATCAGCCCCAGCATTTT. This gives the protein CASSASGQGDQPQHF.

The gene calls are TRBV5-1 and TRBJ2-5; D not resolved. The ends were cut back, 2 bases at V and 5 bases at J, with 7 bases in the middle. Germline-derived CDR1 and CDR2 are SGHRS and YFSETQ. The CDR3 is made up of 12 amino acids. The CDR3 sequence is CASSLARETQYF. The CDR3 DNA sequence: TGCGCCAGCAGCTTAGCCAGGGAGACCCAGTACTTC.

The chain employs TRBV7-6 and TRBJ2-3; TRBD1 might be the D (6 bases). The CDR3 is 14 amino acids. The V gene's germline CDR1 is SGHVS and CDR2 FNYEAQ. V was trimmed by 5 bases and J by 5 bases, leaving 14 bases between them. For the CDR3, the DNA is TGTGCCAGCAGCACAGGAACAGGGCTAGATACGCAGTATTTT. It yields the protein CASSTGTGLDTQYF.

CDR3 nucleotide sequence: TGTGCCAGCAGTTCCCCCATTGCGGGGGGCACAGATACGCAGTATTTT. Protein product: CASSSPIAGGTDTQYF. The chain carries TRBV28 and TRBJ2-3; 7 bases map to TRBD2. This CDR3 is built from 16 residues. Germline V gives CDR1 MDHEN, CDR2 SYDVKM. The J segment lost 1 base and the V segment lost 4 bases, leaving 8 bases of the junction unmatched.

V usage is TRBV5-1 and J usage is TRBJ1-3; D ambiguous. The V gene's germline CDR1 is SGHRS and CDR2 YFSETQ. The V and J ends lost 6 bases and 0 bases respectively, with 19 bases between them. The CDR3 totals 17 residues. The chain's CDR3 is CASTSGVGSYSGNTIYF. The CDR3 DNA reads as TGCGCCAGCACCTCGGGAGTGGGGAGCTACTCTGGAAACACCATATATTTT. Together with reference TRBV5-1 and TRBJ1-3, the CDR3 gives the full variable domain: KAGVTQTPRYLIKTRGQQVTLSCSPISGHRSVSWYQQTPGQGLQFLFEYFSETQRNKGNFPGRFSGRQFSNSRSEMNVSTLELGDSALYLCASTSGVGSYSGNTIYFGEGSWLTVV.

The chain joins TRBV7-3 to TRBJ2-1, with TRBD1 matching 8 bases. Germline loops: CDR1 SGHTA, CDR2 FQGTGA. CDR3 length equals 16 residues. Unmatched junction bases numbered 7, after V lost 3 bases and J lost 3 bases. The CDR3 sequence: CASSFAPGQVYNEQFF. The CDR3 DNA sequence: TGTGCCAGCAGCTTTGCCCCGGGACAGGTCTACAATGAGCAGTTCTTC.

The V gene is TRBV7-2, the J gene TRBJ1-4; the match to TRBD1 covers 8 bases. The CDR3 consists of 15 residues. Germline V gene sequence: CDR1 SGHTA, CDR2 FQGNSA. J gave up 5 bases and V 1 base, and 3 bases lay outside the gene matches. The CDR3 reads CASSLGQGANEKLFF. Here the CDR3 DNA reads TGTGCCAGCAGCTTAGGGCAGGGGGCGAATGAAAAACTGTTTTTT.

The chain's CDR3 is CAISESAEETQYF. CDR3 DNA: TGTGCCATCAGTGAGTCGGCGGAAGAGACCCAGTACTTC. The V gene is TRBV10-3, the J gene TRBJ2-5, with D hard to call. This CDR3 comprises 13 residues. Between the trimmed V and J ends, which lost 0 bases and 3 bases, there was a span of 5 bases. In germline, CDR1 is ENHRY, CDR2 SYGVKD.

The V and J genes are TRBV5-1 and TRBJ1-1; unclear D gene. The CDR3 consists of 14 residues. V lost 2 bases and J 0 bases, leaving 8 bases between the germline ends. In germline, CDR1 is SGHRS, CDR2 YFSETQ. CDR3 amino acids: CASSFPEMNTEAFF. The CDR3 nucleotides read TGCGCCAGCAGCTTCCCAGAGATGAACACTGAAGCTTTCTTT.